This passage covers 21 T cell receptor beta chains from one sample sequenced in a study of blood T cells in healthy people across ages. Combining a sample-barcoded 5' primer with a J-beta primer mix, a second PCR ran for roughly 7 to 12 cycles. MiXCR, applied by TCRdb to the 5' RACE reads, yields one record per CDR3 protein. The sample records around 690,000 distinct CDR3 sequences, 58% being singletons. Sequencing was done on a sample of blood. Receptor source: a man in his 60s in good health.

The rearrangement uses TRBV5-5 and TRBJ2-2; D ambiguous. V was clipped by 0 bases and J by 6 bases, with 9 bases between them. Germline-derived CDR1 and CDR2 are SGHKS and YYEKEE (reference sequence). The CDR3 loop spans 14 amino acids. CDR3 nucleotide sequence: TGTGCCAGCAGCTTGGTCTCCGGGCCCGGGGAGCTGTTTTTT. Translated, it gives CASSLVSGPGELFF.

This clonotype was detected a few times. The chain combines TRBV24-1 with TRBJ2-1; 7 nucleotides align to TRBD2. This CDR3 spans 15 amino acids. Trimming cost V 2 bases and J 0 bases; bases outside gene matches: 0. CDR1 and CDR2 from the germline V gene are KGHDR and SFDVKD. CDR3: CATSDWGGSYNEQFF. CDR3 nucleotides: TGTGCCACCAGTGATTGGGGGGGCTCCTACAATGAGCAGTTCTTC.

CDR3 sequence: CSARDWGAPDTDTQYF. In nucleotides, the CDR3 is TGCAGTGCTAGAGATTGGGGGGCGCCCGACACAGATACGCAGTATTTT. The J gene is TRBJ2-3, the V gene TRBV20-1; TRBD1 or TRBD2 may be the D gene (6 bases each). In germline, CDR1 is DFQATT, CDR2 SNEGSKA (reference sequence). V was pared by 0 bases and J by 2 bases, with 15 bases between. The CDR3 has 16 amino acids.

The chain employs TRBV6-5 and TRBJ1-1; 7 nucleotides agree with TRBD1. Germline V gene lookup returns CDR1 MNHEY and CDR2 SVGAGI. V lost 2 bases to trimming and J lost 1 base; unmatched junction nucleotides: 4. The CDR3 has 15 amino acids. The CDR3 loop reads CASSYKGAGNTEAFF. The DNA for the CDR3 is TGTGCCAGCAGTTACAAGGGGGCTGGGAACACTGAAGCTTTCTTT.

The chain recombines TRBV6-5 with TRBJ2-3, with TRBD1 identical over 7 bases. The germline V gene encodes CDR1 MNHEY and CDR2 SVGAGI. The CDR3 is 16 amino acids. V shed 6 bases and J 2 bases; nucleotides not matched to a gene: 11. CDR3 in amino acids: CASSSLQGSHTDTQYF. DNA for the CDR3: TGTGCCAGCAGCTCCTTACAGGGGAGCCACACAGATACGCAGTATTTT.

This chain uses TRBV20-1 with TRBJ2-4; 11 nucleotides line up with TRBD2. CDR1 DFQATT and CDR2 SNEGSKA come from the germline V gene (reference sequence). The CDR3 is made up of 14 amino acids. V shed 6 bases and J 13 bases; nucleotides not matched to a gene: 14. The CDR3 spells CSARTSGYYNEQYF. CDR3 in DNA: TGCAGTGCGCGGACTAGCGGGTATTACAATGAGCAGTACTTC.

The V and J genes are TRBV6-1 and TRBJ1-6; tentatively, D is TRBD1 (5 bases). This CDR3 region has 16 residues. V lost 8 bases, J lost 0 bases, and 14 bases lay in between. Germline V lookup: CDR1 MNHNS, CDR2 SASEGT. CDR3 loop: CASHGDRSSYNSPLHF. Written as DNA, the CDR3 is TGTGCCAGCCACGGAGACAGAAGCTCCTATAATTCACCCCTCCACTTT.

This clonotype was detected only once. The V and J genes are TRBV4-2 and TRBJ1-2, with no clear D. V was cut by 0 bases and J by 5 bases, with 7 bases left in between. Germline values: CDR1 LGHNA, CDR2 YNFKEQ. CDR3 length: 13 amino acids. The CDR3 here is CASSQEGWYGYTF. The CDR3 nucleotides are TGTGCCAGCAGCCAAGAGGGCTGGTATGGCTACACCTTC.

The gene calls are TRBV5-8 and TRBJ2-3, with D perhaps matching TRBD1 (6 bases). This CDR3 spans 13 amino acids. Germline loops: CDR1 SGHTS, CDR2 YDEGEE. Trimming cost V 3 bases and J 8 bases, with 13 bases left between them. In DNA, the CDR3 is TGTGCCAGCAGCTCCGTACAGGGCTTTACGCAGTATTTT. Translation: CASSSVQGFTQYF.

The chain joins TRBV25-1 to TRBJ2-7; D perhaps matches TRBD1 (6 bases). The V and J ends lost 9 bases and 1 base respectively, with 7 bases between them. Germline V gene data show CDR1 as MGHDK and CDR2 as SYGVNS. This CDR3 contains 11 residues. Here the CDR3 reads CARGQSYEQYF. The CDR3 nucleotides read TGTGCCAGAGGACAGTCCTACGAGCAGTACTTC.

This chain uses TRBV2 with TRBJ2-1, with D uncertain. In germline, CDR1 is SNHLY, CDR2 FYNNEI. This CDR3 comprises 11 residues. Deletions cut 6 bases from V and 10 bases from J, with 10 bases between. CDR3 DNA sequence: TGTGCCAGCAGCCCTGTCGGCGAGCAGTTCTTC. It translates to CASSPVGEQFF.

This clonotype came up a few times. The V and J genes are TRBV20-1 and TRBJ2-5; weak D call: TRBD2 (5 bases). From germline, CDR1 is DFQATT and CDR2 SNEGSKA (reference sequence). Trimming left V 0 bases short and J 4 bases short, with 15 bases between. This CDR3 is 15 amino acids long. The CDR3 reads CSARDPRLAGETQYF. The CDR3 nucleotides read TGCAGTGCTAGAGATCCACGGCTAGCCGGAGAGACCCAGTACTTC.

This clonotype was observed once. CDR3 DNA sequence: TGCGCCAGCAGCTTGGCCAAGGGAACAGGCTATGGCTACACCTTC. It translates to CASSLAKGTGYGYTF. This sequence joins TRBV5-1 and TRBJ1-2; tentative D call: TRBD1 (5 bases). CDR1 and CDR2 (germline): SGHRS, YFSETQ. V was shortened by 0 bases and J by 4 bases, with 13 bases between the two germline ends. CDR3 length: 15 residues.

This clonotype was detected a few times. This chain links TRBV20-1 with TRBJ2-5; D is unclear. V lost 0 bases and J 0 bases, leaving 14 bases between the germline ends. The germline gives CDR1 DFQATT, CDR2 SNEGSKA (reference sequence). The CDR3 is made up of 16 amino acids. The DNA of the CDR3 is TGCAGTGCTAGAGATCGAAGGATTTTGTACCAAGAGACCCAGTACTTC. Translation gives CSARDRRILYQETQYF.

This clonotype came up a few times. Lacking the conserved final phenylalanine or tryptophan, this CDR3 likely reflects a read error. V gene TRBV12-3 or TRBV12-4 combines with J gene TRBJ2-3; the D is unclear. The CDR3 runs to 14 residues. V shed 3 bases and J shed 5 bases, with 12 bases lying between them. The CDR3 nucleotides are TGTGCCAGCAGTTTCAGAGTGAGAGGAGATACGCAGTATTCT. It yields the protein CASSFRVRGDTQYS.

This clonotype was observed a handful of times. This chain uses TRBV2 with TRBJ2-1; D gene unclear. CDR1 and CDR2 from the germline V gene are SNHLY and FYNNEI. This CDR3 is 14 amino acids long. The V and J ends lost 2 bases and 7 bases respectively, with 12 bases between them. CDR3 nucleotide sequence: TGTGCCAGCAGTGAATTGCTAGATTGGAATGAGCAGTTCTTC. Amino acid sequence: CASSELLDWNEQFF.

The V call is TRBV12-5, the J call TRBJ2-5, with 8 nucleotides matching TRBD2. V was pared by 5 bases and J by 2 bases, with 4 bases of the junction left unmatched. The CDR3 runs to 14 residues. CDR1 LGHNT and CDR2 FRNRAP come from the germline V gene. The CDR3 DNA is TGTGCTAGTGGTCCTCGGGGGGGTCAAGAGACCCAGTACTTC. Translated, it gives CASGPRGGQETQYF.

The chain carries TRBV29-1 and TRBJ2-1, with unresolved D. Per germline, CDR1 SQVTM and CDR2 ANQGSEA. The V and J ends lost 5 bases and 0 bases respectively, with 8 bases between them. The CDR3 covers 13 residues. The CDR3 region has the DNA TGCAGCGTTTTGAGCAACTCCTACAATGAGCAGTTCTTC. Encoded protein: CSVLSNSYNEQFF.

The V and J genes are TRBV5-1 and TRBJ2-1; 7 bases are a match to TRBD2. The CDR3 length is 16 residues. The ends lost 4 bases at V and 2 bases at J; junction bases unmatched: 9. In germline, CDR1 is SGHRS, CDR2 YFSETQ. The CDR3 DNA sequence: TGCGCCAGCAGCCTAGGGTTGCGGGAGACCTACAATGAGCAGTTCTTC. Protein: CASSLGLRETYNEQFF.

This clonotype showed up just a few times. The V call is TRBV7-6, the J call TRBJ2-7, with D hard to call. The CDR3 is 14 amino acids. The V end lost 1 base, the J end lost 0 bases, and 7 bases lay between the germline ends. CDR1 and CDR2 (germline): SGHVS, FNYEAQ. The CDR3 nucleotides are TGTGCCAGCAGCTTAGTGTTCAACTCCTACGAGCAGTACTTC. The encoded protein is CASSLVFNSYEQYF.

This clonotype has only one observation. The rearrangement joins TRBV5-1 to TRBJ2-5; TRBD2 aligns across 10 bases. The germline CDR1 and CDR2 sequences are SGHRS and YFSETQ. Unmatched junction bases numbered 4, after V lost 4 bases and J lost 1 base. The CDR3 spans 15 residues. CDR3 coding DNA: TGCGCCAGCAGCGTCCCTAGCGGGGGCCAAGAGACCCAGTACTTC. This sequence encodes CASSVPSGGQETQYF.